This is a list of T cell receptor beta chains from one sample in a study of cytomegalovirus exposure and HLA in healthy donors. The protocol was immunoSEQ multiplex PCR, while the TCRdb copy is restricted to in-frame clones and leaves out a portion. The table lists 95,000 to 150,000 clones, around two thirds of them singletons. The sample taken for sequencing was PBMCs. Receptors were obtained from a woman aged 40-49 years in good health and CMV-seropositive. Each CDR3 is given without its conserved first and last residue. Only some rows state a clone size, as once, few, many or a class for expanded clones.

V gene	clone size	J gene	CDR3 protein
TRBV5-1	.	TRBJ2-3	ASRSGDSTDTQY
TRBV6-5	.	TRBJ2-7	ASSLRDRGPYEQY
TRBV6-1	.	TRBJ2-2	ASRIQGVDTGELF
TRBV6-1	.	TRBJ1-2	ASSEGGAGNYGYT
TRBV5-6	few	TRBJ1-5	ASSLAATGTSNQPQH
TRBV5-1	once	TRBJ2-2	ASSWGLGEAGELF
TRBV19	.	TRBJ2-5	ASSIQTGPQETQY
TRBV5-1	.	TRBJ1-5	ASSLDTGGNQPQH
TRBV30	.	TRBJ1-5	AWSEYNWGGQPQH
TRBV19	once	TRBJ1-5	ASTGGYYQPQH
TRBV18	.	TRBJ2-3	ASSKSDPATDTQY
TRBV7-9	.	TRBJ2-3	ASSLRGDTRVTQY
TRBV4-2	.	TRBJ2-5	ASSLVRILQETQY
TRBV5-8	few	TRBJ2-7	ASSPAGARSFGEQY
TRBV14	.	TRBJ2-1	ASSRSGRNNEQF
TRBV6-1	.	TRBJ2-3	ASSELAGGDTQY
TRBV11-2	few	TRBJ2-1	ASSLVLASNNEQF
TRBV6-5	few	TRBJ2-1	ASSYSGAGGFDEQF
TRBV5-1	.	TRBJ1-3	ASTRGSLAGDTIY
TRBV9	.	TRBJ2-3	ASSVTSGEGDTQY
TRBV5-1	few	TRBJ1-1	ASSLGEDTEAF
TRBV21-1	.	TRBJ1-4	ANSPNEKLF
TRBV10-3	.	TRBJ2-7	AVTGTNAYEQY
TRBV2	.	TRBJ2-1	ASSGTSVFEQF
TRBV5-1	.	TRBJ1-6	ASSFGLRSYNSPLH
TRBV11-3	.	TRBJ1-1	ASSLDPGDEAF
TRBV18	.	TRBJ2-3	ASSPGGPDTQY
TRBV27	.	TRBJ1-2	ASSWGQGSNYGYT
TRBV6-5	.	TRBJ1-5	ASGRYGNQPQH
TRBV2	few	TRBJ2-7	ASRQGSPYEQY
TRBV5-4	.	TRBJ2-7	ASGPGTSGSYEQY
TRBV30	.	TRBJ1-6	AWGDRLSSYNSPLH
TRBV2	.	TRBJ2-1	ASSMGTSGSENEQF
TRBV7-2	.	TRBJ1-4	ASSLDRGSEKLF
TRBV11-2	.	TRBJ1-3	ASSLGNEGAGNTIY
TRBV15	.	TRBJ1-2	ATSRDSGPGYT
TRBV29-1	.	TRBJ1-1	SVPTGPNTEAF
TRBV29-1	.	TRBJ1-1	SGARQLLNTEAF
TRBV28	.	TRBJ2-1	ASTTGTGWF
TRBV19	.	TRBJ1-1	AIRGWGNTEAF
TRBV18	once	TRBJ2-7	ASSPFGGNEQY
TRBV5-1	few	TRBJ1-2	ASSSGLHYGYT
TRBV15	.	TRBJ2-7	ATKGGRAYEQY
TRBV5-6	.	TRBJ1-2	ASSLLTGELGGYT
TRBV6-1	few	TRBJ2-7	ASSDRGAGSPSGFSYEQY
TRBV15	.	TRBJ2-7	ATSRGTSGSEQY
TRBV19	.	TRBJ1-1	ASSLHSSGTEAF
TRBV7-8	.	TRBJ2-2	ASSLRRGGLTGELF